This record concerns one T cell receptor (beta chain) sequence. No antigen is known for it. This specimen belongs to a study of cytomegalovirus exposure and HLA in healthy donors. Broader study findings: Most TCR sequences showed up rarely, but some public TCRs showed up in many donors. Prediction of most subjects' HLA-A and HLA-B alleles by TCR beta sequences was reportedly accurate. Sequencing artifact likely explains a cluster of highly shared sequence variants.

The study ran its PCR with 60 Vbeta and 13 Jbeta primers. Method: immunoSEQ multiplex PCR; TCRdb's copy keeps in-frame clones and lacks some. The sample records tens of thousands of clones, around 74% being singletons. The source is a man aged 25-45 years in good health and CMV-seronegative. Sequences were obtained from PBMCs.

The CDR3 reads CASRDDRGHTDTQYF. The CDR3 DNA reads TGTGCCAGCAGAGACGACAGGGGTCACACAGATACGCAGTATTTT. The rearrangement joins TRBV2 to TRBJ2-3; 8 bases agree with TRBD1. The germline gives CDR1 SNHLY, CDR2 FYNNEI. The CDR3 runs 15 residues. V gave up 6 bases and J gave up 2 bases; unmatched junction bases: 7.